This TCR beta chain originates from a study of beta chain features in type 1 diabetes. A sort by CD45RO/CCR7/CD25/CD127/CD95/CD27 yielded CD4+ naive, central memory, regulatory and stem cell-like memory cells. The entirety of the isolated RNA underwent reverse transcription, so expressed TCRB transcripts were sequenced. Sequencing used immunoSEQ multiplex PCR; TCRdb keeps in-frame clones, though not all of them. The sample has approximately 400,000 clones, over 12% seen once. This clone came up a few times. Its cognate antigen is unknown. The length of the CDR3 is 15 residues. The V and J ends lost 3 bases and 1 base respectively, with 10 bases between them. Germline V lookup: CDR1 MGHDK, CDR2 SYGVNS. Study-wide points: No resolution was reached here on whether HLA type influences TCRB rearrangement.

The TCR originated in a woman aged 18-35 years in good health. Source material: naive CD4+ T cells from blood. This chain connects TRBV25-1 to TRBJ2-1; tentatively, D is TRBD1 (6 bases). CDR3 in DNA: TGTGCCAGCAGTGATCAAACAGGGTCCTACAATGAGCAGTTCTTC. Translating it yields CASSDQTGSYNEQFF.